This TCR beta chain was identified during a study of cytomegalovirus exposure and HLA in healthy donors. Amplification used 60 Vbeta primers and 13 Jbeta primers. Method: immunoSEQ multiplex PCR; TCRdb's copy keeps in-frame clones and lacks some. The profile covers 110,000 to 150,000 clones, with around 79% appearing a single time and 3.1% taken by the ten largest. As for this clone: Its matching antigen is unknown.

Study-wide results and caveats: TCR beta V- and J-gene trimming, according to a later analysis, was linked to a missense DCLRE1C variant.

Germline V gives CDR1 SGHRS, CDR2 YFSETQ. V was pared by 4 bases and J by 0 bases, with 9 bases of the junction left unmatched. The CDR3 has 18 residues. The chain is built from TRBV5-1 and TRBJ2-1; 11 nucleotides agree with TRBD2. This receptor was obtained from a female donor in good health and CMV-seronegative. Sequencing was done on a sample of PBMCs. DNA for the CDR3: TGCGCCAGCAGCCAGGGGGGTACTAGCGGGAGCTCCTACAATGAGCAGTTCTTC. Amino acids: CASSQGGTSGSSYNEQFF.